This T cell receptor (beta chain) appears in the sequencing data of a study of naive and memory T cell subsets (dated by TCRdb to between 2016 and 2019). About the investigation overall: According to the figure summarizing the samples, there were around ten blood donors, 7 tuberculin skin test biopsies and 3 saline control biopsies. Skin biopsies were taken from tuberculin skin test sites or from saline-injected control sites and were processed for RNA extraction as described before. PCR2 was typically a SYBR Green qPCR stopped at a set threshold; low-input samples could instead use end-point PCR (approximately 6 cycles). The full study reports these points: TCR sequences were reportedly recovered from both types of skin biopsy, with far more TCRs being found at tuberculin skin test sites. Higher TCR numbers at tuberculin skin test sites were interpreted as T cell infiltration of a delayed type IV hypersensitivity reaction. The paper did not give details on skin biopsy collection and RNA processing but referred to earlier studies for those details. The RNA-based method was acknowledged as potentially sensitive to TCR transcript changes with T cell activation and differentiation.

V is pared back by 5 bases and J by 0 bases, with 8 bases lying between the germline termini. The CDR3 goes from the cysteine to the phenylalanine over 15 residues. The sequence is cut down to CDR3 DNA, 45 bases in frame from base 1. Details on this clonotype: Its antigen is still unknown. No base qualities exist here, and no much larger clone lies one base off it.

Preparation of the library involved UMI-ligation and nested PCR. The ligated cDNA was amplified in four rounds of PCR with nested alpha and beta constant region primers together with the SP2 primer. TCR RNA was reverse transcribed with SuperScript IV using alpha and beta constant region primers for the blood and skin samples. T4 RNA ligase 1 was used to ligate an oligonucleotide containing the Illumina SP2 primer and a UMI to the 3' end of the cDNA. To prevent hairpin formation, the 12-nucleotide UMI was made up of two random hexamers with an eight-base spacer between them. From the second PCR onward, TCR alpha and beta chain libraries were processed separately and dual indexed for multiplexing. After pooling, the indexed libraries were analyzed by capillary electrophoresis and sequenced on either an Illumina MiSeq or NextSeq. To boost base diversity and improve cluster recognition, PhiX DNA at about 4.5-8% was spiked into the libraries. Per the source publication's procedure: Demultiplexor took UMIs from read 2, joined the UMIs to the TCR sequence from read 1, and separated reads according to sample indices. V and J genes and V-J junctions were identified by Decombinator, which gave every TCR a five-part identifier that included V and J deletions. Collapsinator used UMIs to correct sequencing errors and PCR amplification heterogeneity, producing a UMI-based abundance for each TCR. CDR3Translator turned identifiers into nucleotide sequence, translated the nucleotide sequence into amino acids, and pulled out CDR3 regions based on terminal motifs. After normalization to the amount of input RNA, error-corrected alpha and beta TCR counts from blood and skin were compared. The public reads were quality trimmed at Q25 with fastp and then assembled into clones with MiXCR by TCRdb, keeping productive beta chains. Merged by CDR3 protein, the rows form single entries marked with the most common genes and DNA. Clone size and V and J calls follow TCRdb, not the original study. The sample table lists roughly 36,000 distinct CDR3 sequences, 11% of them with a count of one. The leading ten clones occupy roughly 3.6% of the sample.

According to the study, the label for this sample's treatment or condition signals: skin biopsy from PPD injection site in Mantoux-positive individual. The study described a robust, sensitive protocol for amplifying, sequencing and analyzing TCRs, using 3' ligation of a UMI-containing oligonucleotide to TCR cDNA. Tuberculin skin test biopsies came from sites injected with PPD in individuals with a positive Mantoux test. Before reverse transcription, total RNA that had not been cell sorted was treated with RQ1 DNase, with a target input of about 1 to 1000 ng. Libraries were prepared from skin biopsies and whole blood to test how robust the pipeline was in samples where T cells are a minority population.

The specimen was skin, collected from a tuberculin skin test site. The source is an adult in good health. Recombination connected TRBV12-3 or TRBV12-4 to TRBJ1-6; the D gene is not confidently resolved. CDR3 region: CASSLQSSYNSPLHF. The bases read TGTGCCAGCAGTCTCCAGAGCTCCTATAATTCACCCCTCCACTTT.